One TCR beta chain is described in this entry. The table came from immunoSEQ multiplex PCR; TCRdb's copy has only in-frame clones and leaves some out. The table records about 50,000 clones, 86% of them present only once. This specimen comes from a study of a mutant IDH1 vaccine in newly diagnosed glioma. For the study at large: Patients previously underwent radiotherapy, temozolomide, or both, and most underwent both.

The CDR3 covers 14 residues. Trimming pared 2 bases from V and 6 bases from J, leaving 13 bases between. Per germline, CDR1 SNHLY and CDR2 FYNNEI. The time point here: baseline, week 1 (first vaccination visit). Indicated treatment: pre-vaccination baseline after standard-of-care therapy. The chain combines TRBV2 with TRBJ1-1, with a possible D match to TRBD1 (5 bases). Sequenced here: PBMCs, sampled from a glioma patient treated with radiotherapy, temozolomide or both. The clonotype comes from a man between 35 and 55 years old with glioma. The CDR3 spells CASSERRGRSEAFF. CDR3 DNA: TGTGCCAGCAGTGAACGGAGGGGACGGTCTGAAGCTTTCTTT.